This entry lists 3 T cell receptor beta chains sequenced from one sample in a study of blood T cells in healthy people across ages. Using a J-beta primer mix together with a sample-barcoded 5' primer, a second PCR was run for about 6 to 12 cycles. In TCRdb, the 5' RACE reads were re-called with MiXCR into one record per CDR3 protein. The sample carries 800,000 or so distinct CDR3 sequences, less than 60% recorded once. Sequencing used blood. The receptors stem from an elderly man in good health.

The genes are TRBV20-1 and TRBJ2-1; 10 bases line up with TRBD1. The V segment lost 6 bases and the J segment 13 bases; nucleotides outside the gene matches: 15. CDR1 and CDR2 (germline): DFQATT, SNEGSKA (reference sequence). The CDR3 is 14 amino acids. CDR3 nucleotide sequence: TGCAGTGCCACGGACAGGGGGGGAGAAGAGACCCAGTTCTTC. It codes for CSATDRGGEETQFF.

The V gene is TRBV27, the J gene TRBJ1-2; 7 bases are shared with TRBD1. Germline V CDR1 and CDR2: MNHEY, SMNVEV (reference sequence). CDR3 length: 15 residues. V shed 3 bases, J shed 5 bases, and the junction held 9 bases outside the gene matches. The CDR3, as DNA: TGTGCCAGCAGTTTCTCCGGACAGGCGGCGTATGGCTACACCTTC. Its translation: CASSFSGQAAYGYTF.

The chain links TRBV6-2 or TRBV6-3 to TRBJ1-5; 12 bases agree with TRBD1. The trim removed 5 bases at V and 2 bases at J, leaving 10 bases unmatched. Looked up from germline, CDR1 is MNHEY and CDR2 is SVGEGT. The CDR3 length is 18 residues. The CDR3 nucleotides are TGTGCCAGCAGTACTCGGGGACAGGGGGCCGGCGGCAATCAGCCCCAGCATTTT. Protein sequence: CASSTRGQGAGGNQPQHF.